Listed below are T cell receptor beta chains from one sample, sequenced in a study of blood T cell repertoires in COVID-19. This table comes from immunoSEQ multiplex PCR, and its TCRdb copy is limited to in-frame clones, with some not included. The table shows 300,000 to 400,000 clones, with approximately 90% occurring only once. The sequencing input was peripheral blood. Every receptor here comes from a woman younger than 45 with COVID-19, enrolled during active disease. The conserved cysteine and the conserved F or W are not part of the CDR3 here. Each record gives: clone size, V gene, CDR3 protein. Expanded clones are given a class, and other clones once, few, many or no size at all.

clone size: NA
V gene: TRBV28
CDR3 protein: ASSPLGEAGEETQY

clone size: NA
V gene: TRBV2
CDR3 protein: ASSEGLAGGQETQY

clone size: NA
V gene: TRBV10-1
CDR3 protein: ASSESRQVHTEAF

clone size: NA
V gene: TRBV19
CDR3 protein: ASSTTGGWNQPQH

clone size: once
V gene: TRBV27
CDR3 protein: ASSLRGLYEQY

clone size: NA
V gene: TRBV2
CDR3 protein: ASRRRDLTDTQY

clone size: NA
V gene: TRBV2
CDR3 protein: ASSEEGTVEVGYT

clone size: NA
V gene: TRBV2
CDR3 protein: ASRIDRGTNEKLF

clone size: once
V gene: TRBV10-3
CDR3 protein: ATTDGGFSTDTQY

clone size: once
V gene: TRBV6-5
CDR3 protein: ASSLPDVAGNTIY

clone size: NA
V gene: TRBV18
CDR3 protein: ASSPREKLF

clone size: NA
V gene: TRBV19
CDR3 protein: ASSTDRTNYGYT

clone size: NA
V gene: TRBV6-5
CDR3 protein: AITGGGSWDTQY

clone size: NA
V gene: TRBV2
CDR3 protein: ASSVELAGVASYNEQF

clone size: NA
V gene: TRBV7-3
CDR3 protein: ASSFGDRGTRYGYT

clone size: once
V gene: TRBV18
CDR3 protein: ASSLLDRSSGNTIY

clone size: NA
V gene: TRBV6-1
CDR3 protein: ASSERDRSFYGYT

clone size: NA
V gene: TRBV5-8
CDR3 protein: ASSLEGQGVRGNQPQH

clone size: few
V gene: TRBV6-4
CDR3 protein: ASSEGTSGVNEQF

clone size: NA
V gene: TRBV7-9
CDR3 protein: ASGVGLMVYGYT

clone size: once
V gene: TRBV28
CDR3 protein: ASGFDFDRVGNTIY